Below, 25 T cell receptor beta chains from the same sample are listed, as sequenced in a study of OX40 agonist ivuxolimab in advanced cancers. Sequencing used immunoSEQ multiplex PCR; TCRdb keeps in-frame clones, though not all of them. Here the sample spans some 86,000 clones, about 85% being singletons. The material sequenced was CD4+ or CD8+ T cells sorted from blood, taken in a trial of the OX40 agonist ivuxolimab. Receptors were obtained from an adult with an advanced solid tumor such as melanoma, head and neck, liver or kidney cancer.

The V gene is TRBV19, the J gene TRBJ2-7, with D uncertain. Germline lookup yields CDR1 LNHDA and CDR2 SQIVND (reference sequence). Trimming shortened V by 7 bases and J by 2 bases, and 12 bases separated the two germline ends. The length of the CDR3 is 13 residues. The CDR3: CASNSGLTYEQYF. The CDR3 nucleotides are TGTGCCAGTAATTCGGGTCTTACCTACGAGCAGTACTTC.

The CDR3 bases are TGTGCCAGCAGTGCCGGGCCCCGGGTTTTAGATACGCAGTATTTT. Its protein is CASSAGPRVLDTQYF. V gene TRBV27 combines with J gene TRBJ2-3; no clear D gene. V was pared by 5 bases and J by 5 bases, with 17 bases between. The CDR3 is made up of 15 amino acids. In germline, CDR1 is MNHEY, CDR2 SMNVEV (reference sequence).

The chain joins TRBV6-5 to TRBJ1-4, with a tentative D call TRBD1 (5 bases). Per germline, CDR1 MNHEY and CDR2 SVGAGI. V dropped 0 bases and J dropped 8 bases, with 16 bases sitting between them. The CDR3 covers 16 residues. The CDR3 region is CASSYSIRAGDEKLFF. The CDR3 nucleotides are TGTGCCAGCAGTTACTCGATCAGGGCCGGCGACGAAAAACTGTTTTTT.

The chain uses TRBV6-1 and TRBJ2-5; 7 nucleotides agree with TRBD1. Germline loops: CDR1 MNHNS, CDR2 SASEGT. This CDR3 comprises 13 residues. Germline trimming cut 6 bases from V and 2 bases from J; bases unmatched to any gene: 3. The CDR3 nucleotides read TGTGCCAGCAGGACGACAGGGCAAGAGACCCAGTACTTC. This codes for CASRTTGQETQYF.

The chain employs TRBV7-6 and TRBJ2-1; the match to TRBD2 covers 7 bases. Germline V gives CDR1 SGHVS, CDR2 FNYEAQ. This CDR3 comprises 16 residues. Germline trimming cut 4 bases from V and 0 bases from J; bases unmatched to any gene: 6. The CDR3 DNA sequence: TGTGCCAGCAGCTCGTTTGGCGGGAGCTCCTACAATGAGCAGTTCTTC. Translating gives CASSSFGGSSYNEQFF.

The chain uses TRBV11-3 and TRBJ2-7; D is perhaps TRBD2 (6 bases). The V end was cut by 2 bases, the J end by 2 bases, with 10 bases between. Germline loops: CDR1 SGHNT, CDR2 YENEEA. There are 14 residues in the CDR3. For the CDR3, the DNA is TGTGCCAGCAGCTTACAGGGAGGTACCTACGAGCAGTACTTC. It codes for CASSLQGGTYEQYF.

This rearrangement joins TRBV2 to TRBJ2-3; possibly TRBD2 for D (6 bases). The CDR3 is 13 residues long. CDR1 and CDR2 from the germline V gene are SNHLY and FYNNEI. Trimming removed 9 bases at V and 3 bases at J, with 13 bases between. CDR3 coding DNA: TGTGCCAGGAGGGACTTAGCTACAGATACGCAGTATTTT. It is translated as CARRDLATDTQYF.

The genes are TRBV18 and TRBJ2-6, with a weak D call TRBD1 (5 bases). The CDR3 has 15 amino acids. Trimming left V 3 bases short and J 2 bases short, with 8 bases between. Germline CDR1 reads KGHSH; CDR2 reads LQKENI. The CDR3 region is CASSPRRAGANVLTF. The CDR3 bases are TGTGCCAGCTCACCTCGCAGGGCTGGGGCCAACGTCCTGACTTTC.

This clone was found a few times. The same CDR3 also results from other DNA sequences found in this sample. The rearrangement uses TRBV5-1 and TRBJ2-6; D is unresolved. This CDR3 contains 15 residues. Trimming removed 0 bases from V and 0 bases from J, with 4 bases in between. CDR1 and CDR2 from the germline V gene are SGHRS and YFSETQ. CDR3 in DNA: TGCGCCAGCAGCTTGGGAGTCTCTGGGGCCAACGTCCTGACTTTC. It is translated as CASSLGVSGANVLTF.

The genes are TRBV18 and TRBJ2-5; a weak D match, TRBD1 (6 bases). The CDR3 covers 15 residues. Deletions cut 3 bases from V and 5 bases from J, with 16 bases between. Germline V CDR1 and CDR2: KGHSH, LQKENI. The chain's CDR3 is CASSPYGRGRETQYF. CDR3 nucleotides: TGTGCCAGCTCACCCTATGGCAGGGGTAGGGAGACCCAGTACTTC.

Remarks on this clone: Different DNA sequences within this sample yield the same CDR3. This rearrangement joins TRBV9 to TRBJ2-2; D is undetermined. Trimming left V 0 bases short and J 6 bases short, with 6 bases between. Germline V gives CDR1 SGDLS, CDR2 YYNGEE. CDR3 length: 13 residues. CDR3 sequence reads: CASSVGGSGELFF. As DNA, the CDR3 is TGTGCCAGCAGCGTAGGGGGATCCGGGGAGCTGTTTTTT.

The chain's CDR3 is CASSLPGGSYEQYF. As DNA, the CDR3 is TGTGCCAGCAGCTTACCGGGGGGGTCCTACGAGCAGTACTTC. V and J are TRBV7-9 and TRBJ2-7, with 8 bases matching TRBD2. CDR1 and CDR2 from the germline V gene are SEHNR and FQNEAQ (reference sequence). J gave up 1 base and V 2 bases, and 1 base lay outside the gene matches. The CDR3 has 14 amino acids.

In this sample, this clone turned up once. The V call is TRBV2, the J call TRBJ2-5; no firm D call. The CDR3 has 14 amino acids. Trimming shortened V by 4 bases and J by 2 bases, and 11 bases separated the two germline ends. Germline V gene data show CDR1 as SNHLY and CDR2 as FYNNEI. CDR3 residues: CASSGPGVQETQYF. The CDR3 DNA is TGTGCCAGCAGTGGCCCCGGCGTACAAGAGACCCAGTACTTC.

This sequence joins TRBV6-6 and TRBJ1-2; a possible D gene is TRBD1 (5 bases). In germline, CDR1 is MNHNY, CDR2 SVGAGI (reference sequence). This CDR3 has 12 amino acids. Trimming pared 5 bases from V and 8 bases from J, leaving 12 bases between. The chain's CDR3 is CASSRDLDGYTF. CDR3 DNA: TGTGCCAGCAGTCGGGACCTGGACGGCTACACCTTC.

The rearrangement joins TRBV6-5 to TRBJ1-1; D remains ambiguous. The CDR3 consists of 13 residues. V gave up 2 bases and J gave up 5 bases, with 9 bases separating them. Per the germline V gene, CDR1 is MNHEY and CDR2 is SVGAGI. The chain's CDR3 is CASSYRGWTEAFF. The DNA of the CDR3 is TGTGCCAGCAGTTACCGAGGTTGGACTGAAGCTTTCTTT.

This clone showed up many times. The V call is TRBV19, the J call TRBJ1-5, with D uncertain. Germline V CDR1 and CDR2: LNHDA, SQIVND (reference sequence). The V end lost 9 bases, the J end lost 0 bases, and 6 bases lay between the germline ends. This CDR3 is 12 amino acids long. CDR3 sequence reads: CASPASNQPQHF. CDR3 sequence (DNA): TGTGCCAGCCCCGCTAGCAATCAGCCCCAGCATTTT.

For the CDR3, the DNA is TGTGCCAGCAATGCAGGGTCCTCTGGAAACACCATATATTTT. The encoded protein is CASNAGSSGNTIYF. The V call is TRBV2, the J call TRBJ1-3; D might be TRBD1 (5 bases). With 7 bases removed from V and 0 bases from J, the gap between germline ends came to 10 bases. CDR3 size: 14 residues. Germline loops: CDR1 SNHLY, CDR2 FYNNEI.

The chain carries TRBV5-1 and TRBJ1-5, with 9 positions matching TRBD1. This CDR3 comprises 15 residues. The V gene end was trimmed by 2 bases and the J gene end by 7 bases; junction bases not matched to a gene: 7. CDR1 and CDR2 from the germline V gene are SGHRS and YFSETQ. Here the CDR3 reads CASSFTGGAGQPQHF. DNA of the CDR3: TGCGCCAGCAGCTTCACAGGGGGCGCAGGGCAGCCCCAGCATTTT.

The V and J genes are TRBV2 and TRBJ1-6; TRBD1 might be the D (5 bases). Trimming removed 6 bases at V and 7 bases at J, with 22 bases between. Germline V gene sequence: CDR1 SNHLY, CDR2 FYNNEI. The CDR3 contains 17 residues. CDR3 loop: CASSTNEIQGRNSPLHF. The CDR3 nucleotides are TGTGCCAGCAGCACCAACGAAATTCAGGGACGGAATTCACCCCTCCACTTT. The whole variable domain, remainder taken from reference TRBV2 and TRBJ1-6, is EPEVTQTPSHQVTQMGQEVILRCVPISNHLYFYWYRQILGQKVEFLVSFYNNEISEKSEIFDDQFSVERPDGSNFTLKIRSTKLEDSAMYFCASSTNEIQGRNSPLHFGNGTRLTVT.

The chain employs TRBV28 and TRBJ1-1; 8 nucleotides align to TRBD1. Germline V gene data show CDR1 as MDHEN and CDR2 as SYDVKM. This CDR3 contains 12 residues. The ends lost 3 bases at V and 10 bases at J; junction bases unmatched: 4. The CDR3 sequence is CASSFRDRPAFF. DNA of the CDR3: TGTGCCAGCAGTTTCCGGGACAGGCCAGCTTTCTTT.

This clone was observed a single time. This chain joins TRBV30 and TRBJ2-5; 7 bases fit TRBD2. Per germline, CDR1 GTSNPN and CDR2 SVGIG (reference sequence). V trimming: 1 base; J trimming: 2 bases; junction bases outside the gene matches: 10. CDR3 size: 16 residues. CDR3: CAWSGTERDPQETQYF. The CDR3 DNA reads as TGTGCCTGGAGTGGTACCGAGCGGGACCCTCAAGAGACCCAGTACTTC.

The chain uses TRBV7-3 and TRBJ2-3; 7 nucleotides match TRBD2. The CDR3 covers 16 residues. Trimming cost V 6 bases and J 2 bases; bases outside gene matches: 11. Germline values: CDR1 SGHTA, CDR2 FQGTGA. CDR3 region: CASSPWGGSLTDTQYF. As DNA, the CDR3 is TGTGCCAGCAGTCCCTGGGGGGGTAGTCTCACAGATACGCAGTATTTT.

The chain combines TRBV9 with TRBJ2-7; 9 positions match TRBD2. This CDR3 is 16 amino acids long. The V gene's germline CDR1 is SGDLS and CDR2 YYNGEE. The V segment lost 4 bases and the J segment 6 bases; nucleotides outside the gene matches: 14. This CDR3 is CASSPFLVAGVGEQYF. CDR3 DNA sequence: TGTGCCAGCAGCCCCTTCCTGGTAGCGGGAGTGGGCGAGCAGTACTTC.

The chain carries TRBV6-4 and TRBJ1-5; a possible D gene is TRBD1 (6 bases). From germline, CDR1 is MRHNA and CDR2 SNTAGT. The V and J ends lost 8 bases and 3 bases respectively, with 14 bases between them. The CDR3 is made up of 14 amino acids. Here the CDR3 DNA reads TGTGCCAGCGGTCGAAGGGGGGTCAATCAGCCCCAGCATTTT. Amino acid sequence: CASGRRGVNQPQHF.

The CDR3 DNA reads TGTGCCAGTAGTCGGATCGGTCAGCCCCAGCATTTT. It is translated as CASSRIGQPQHF. The chain combines TRBV19 with TRBJ1-5; D unresolved. V shed 5 bases and J shed 6 bases, with 8 bases lying between them. The CDR3 contains 12 residues. Germline CDR1 and CDR2: LNHDA and SQIVND (reference sequence).